The 18 T cell receptor beta chains below were found in one sample sequenced in a study of type 1 and type 2 diabetes patients. The PCR template was genomic DNA. Amplification of the beta chain CDR3 used 30 forward and 13 reverse multiplex primers. TCRdb fed the multiplex PCR reads into MiXCR, producing one record per CDR3 protein. This sample has 250,000 or so distinct CDR3 sequences, with approximately 45% found just once. The sequenced sample was peripheral blood mononuclear cells (PBMCs). These receptors came from a young man with type 2 diabetes.

The V and J genes are TRBV7-9 and TRBJ2-3; D remains ambiguous. V lost 2 bases, J lost 2 bases, and 17 bases lay in between. The CDR3 length is 17 residues. Germline V CDR1 and CDR2: SEHNR, FQNEAQ (reference sequence). CDR3 in amino acids: CASSLSGSPRTTDTQYF. For the CDR3, the DNA is TGTGCCAGCAGCTTATCCGGGTCCCCTCGCACCACAGATACGCAGTATTTT.

This clonotype showed up just a few times. This chain connects TRBV19 to TRBJ1-1; D possibly corresponds to TRBD1 (5 bases). The germline V gene has CDR1 LNHDA and CDR2 SQIVND (reference sequence). V lost 3 bases and J lost 5, with 13 bases in between. This CDR3 contains 14 residues. The CDR3 DNA is TGTGCCAGTAGTATCGGGGGAGAGGGGACTGAAGCTTTCTTT. Its protein product is CASSIGGEGTEAFF.

This clonotype was recorded a few times. Germline is not matched at one junction end, which may reflect a read error. The chain is built from TRBV5-1 and TRBJ1-2; D is undetermined. Germline CDR1 SGHRS, CDR2 YFSETQ. The CDR3 sequence is 13 residues long. The CDR3, as DNA: TGTGCCAGCAGCGACGGGCGGCAATATGGCTACACCTTC. Its translation: CASSDGRQYGYTF.

A note on this clonotype: Its ends do not fully match the called genes, so a read error is possible. The rearrangement links TRBV7-2 to TRBJ1-3; D is perhaps TRBD1 (6 bases). CDR3 size: 15 residues. Germline V gene sequence: CDR1 SGHTA, CDR2 FQGNSA. CDR3 sequence (DNA): TGCGCCAACAGCTCATTGGGGGCGCTCGGAAACACCATATATTTT. It is translated as CANSSLGALGNTIYF.

The chain has TRBV20-1 and TRBJ2-5; 9 nucleotides match TRBD2. Germline loops: CDR1 DFQATT, CDR2 SNEGSKA (reference sequence). This CDR3 region has 13 residues. Losses at the gene ends were 3 bases for V and 4 bases for J; bases not matched to a gene: 3. In DNA form, the CDR3 reads TGCAGTGCTAGTAGCGGGGGCGGAGAGACCCAGTACTTC. Its translation: CSASSGGGETQYF.

The chain is built from TRBV24-1 and TRBJ2-5; 7 positions agree with TRBD1. V lost 5 bases to trimming and J lost 0 bases; unmatched junction nucleotides: 11. CDR3 size: 17 residues. Germline V gives CDR1 KGHDR, CDR2 SFDVKD. CDR3 sequence (DNA): TGTGCCACCAGTGTTCCATCCGGGACAGCGTACCAAGAGACCCAGTACTTC. The encoded protein is CATSVPSGTAYQETQYF.

The chain combines TRBV20-1 with TRBJ2-7; a possible D gene is TRBD2 (6 bases). The CDR3 has 14 amino acids. CDR1 and CDR2 (germline): DFQATT, SNEGSKA (reference sequence). Trimming removed 2 bases from V and 2 bases from J, with 13 bases in between. CDR3 nucleotide sequence: TGCAGTGCTAGATCGGGACTGGGCACCTACGAGCAGTACTTC. This encodes CSARSGLGTYEQYF.

About this clonotype: Compared with germline, one end of the junction differs, possibly owing to a read error. The chain uses TRBV15 and TRBJ2-1; D perhaps matches TRBD1 (5 bases). The CDR3 consists of 15 residues. Germline V gene data show CDR1 as LNHNV and CDR2 as YYDKDF (reference sequence). As DNA, the CDR3 is TGTACCACCAGCAGAGCAGGGTCAGGTAACAATGAGCAGTTCTTC. Its translation: CTTSRAGSGNNEQFF.

This clonotype was detected ten times or more. In DNA, the CDR3 is TGTGCCAGCAGCTTAATGAGAGATGAGCAGTTCTTC. Its protein product is CASSLMRDEQFF. The chain couples TRBV7-3 to TRBJ2-1; no clear D. The germline V gene has CDR1 SGHTA and CDR2 FQGTGA. Trimming removed 1 base at V and 8 bases at J, with 6 bases between. The CDR3 totals 12 residues.

The genes are TRBV19 and TRBJ1-5; D is perhaps TRBD1 (5 bases). Germline CDR1 is LNHDA and CDR2 is SQIVND (reference sequence). The CDR3 consists of 12 residues. Trimming shortened V by 2 bases and J by 8 bases, and 7 bases separated the two germline ends. In nucleotides, the CDR3 is TGTGCCAGTAGTATATGGGGGGAGCCCCAGCATTTT. Translation gives CASSIWGEPQHF.

CDR3 in amino acids: CASERGGGQETQYF. The CDR3 bases are TGTGCCAGCGAGCGGGGGGGGGGCCAAGAGACCCAGTACTTC. This chain connects TRBV2 to TRBJ2-5; 10 bases match TRBD2. V trimming: 8 bases; J trimming: 1 base; junction bases outside the gene matches: 4. The CDR3 sequence is 14 residues long. Looked up from germline, CDR1 is SNHLY and CDR2 is FYNNEI.

This rearrangement joins TRBV27 to TRBJ1-1; D might be TRBD1 (5 bases). Deletions cut 0 bases from V and 4 bases from J, with 12 bases between. The CDR3 runs 15 residues. Germline CDR1 and CDR2: MNHEY and SMNVEV (reference sequence). For the CDR3, the DNA is TGTGCCAGCAGTTTATCCGGGATGGGGGGCACTGAAGCTTTCTTT. Translation: CASSLSGMGGTEAFF.

This clonotype was counted ten times or more. The chain uses TRBV30 and TRBJ1-6; 7 nucleotides line up with TRBD1. The germline V gene has CDR1 GTSNPN and CDR2 SVGIG (reference sequence). The J segment lost 7 bases and the V segment lost 1 base, leaving 1 base of the junction unmatched. The CDR3 totals 13 residues. CDR3 nucleotides: TGTGCCTGGAGTGAACAGGGGAATTCACCCCTCCACTTT. This codes for CAWSEQGNSPLHF.

This chain uses TRBV13 with TRBJ2-7, with 8 bases identical to TRBD2. The germline V gene encodes CDR1 PRHDT and CDR2 FYEKMQ (reference sequence). V lost 6 bases, J lost 2 bases, and 15 bases stayed unmatched. This CDR3 comprises 17 residues. The CDR3 is CASSPGGGLDSTYEQYF. The CDR3 DNA follows: TGTGCCAGCAGTCCGGGAGGGGGGCTGGACAGCACCTACGAGCAGTACTTC.

This clonotype was observed a single time. This rearrangement joins TRBV4-3 to TRBJ2-5; possible D gene TRBD1, 6 bases. The CDR3 consists of 16 residues. Trimming pared 3 bases from V and 4 bases from J, leaving 18 bases between. The germline V gene has CDR1 LGHNA and CDR2 YSLEER. In DNA, the CDR3 is TGCGCCAGCAGCCAGAGCTTCAGGGGAGAAGGAGAGACCCAGTACTTC. Translated: CASSQSFRGEGETQYF.

V is TRBV29-1 and J is TRBJ2-5, with D perhaps TRBD1 (7 bases). Germline CDR1 and CDR2: SQVTM and ANQGSEA. This CDR3 region has 14 residues. V lost 7 bases and J 2 bases, leaving 17 bases between the germline ends. The CDR3 region is CSAATTGRQETQYF. CDR3 sequence (DNA): TGCAGCGCTGCGACGACAGGGAGGCAAGAGACCCAGTACTTC.

This clonotype was found a few times. The chain employs TRBV28 and TRBJ1-1; 12 bases map to TRBD1. Per the germline V gene, CDR1 is MDHEN and CDR2 is SYDVKM. This CDR3 contains 16 residues. V trimming: 2 bases; J trimming: 5 bases; junction bases outside the gene matches: 6. The CDR3 reads CASSLGTGGRWTEAFF. CDR3 nucleotides: TGTGCCAGCAGTTTAGGGACAGGGGGCCGTTGGACTGAAGCTTTCTTT.

A word on this clonotype: The junction differs from germline at one of its ends, possibly a read error. The chain carries TRBV11-1 and TRBJ1-5; D is unclear. CDR1 and CDR2 from the germline V gene are SGHAT and FQDESV (reference sequence). The CDR3 spans 14 residues. CDR3 sequence (DNA): TGTGCCAGCAGCTTAGTACTGGGGAATCGGCCCCAGCATTTT. Protein sequence: CASSLVLGNRPQHF. The whole variable domain, remainder taken from reference TRBV11-1 and TRBJ1-5, is EAEVAQSPRYKITEKSQAVAFWCDPISGHATLYWYRQILGQGPELLVQFQDESVVDDSQLPKDRFSAERLKGVDSTLKIQPAELGDSAMYLCASSLVLGNRPQHFGDGTRLSIL.